One sample yielded the 10 T cell receptor beta chains listed below, sequenced in a study of cytomegalovirus exposure and HLA in healthy donors. PCR primers comprised 60 Vbeta and 13 Jbeta primers. The protocol was immunoSEQ multiplex PCR, while the TCRdb copy is restricted to in-frame clones and leaves out a portion. The table lists about 190,000 clones, around four fifths of them singletons, with 9.5% to 13% in the top ten. The specimen was PBMCs. Every receptor here comes from a woman aged 50 to 60 in good health and CMV-seropositive.

The chain couples TRBV11-2 to TRBJ1-4; possibly TRBD1 for D (5 bases). Germline V gene data show CDR1 as SGHAT and CDR2 as FQNNGV. V was cut by 0 bases and J by 11 bases, with 19 bases left in between. The CDR3 extends over 16 amino acids. The CDR3 DNA is TGTGCCAGCAGCTTAGATAGGGGCAGGGCCCTAGGGAAACTGTTTTTT. Encoded protein: CASSLDRGRALGKLFF.

This clone was recorded once. CDR3 bases: TGTGCCAGCAGCTGGGGACAGGGGTCTGAAAAACTGTTTTTT. Encoded protein: CASSWGQGSEKLFF. This chain uses TRBV6-5 with TRBJ1-4; 10 nucleotides align to TRBD1. The CDR3 spans 14 residues. The trim removed 6 bases at V and 7 bases at J, leaving 5 bases unmatched. Germline CDR1 is MNHEY and CDR2 is SVGAGI.

The gene calls are TRBV11-2 and TRBJ2-2; D is possibly TRBD1 (6 bases). V shed 5 bases and J shed 4 bases, with 14 bases lying between them. Germline CDR1 reads SGHAT; CDR2 reads FQNNGV. This CDR3 has 15 amino acids. In DNA form, the CDR3 reads TGTGCCAGCAGCGTTGGGGCAGGGGTCACCGGGGAGCTGTTTTTT. Translated, it gives CASSVGAGVTGELFF.

V usage is TRBV4-2 and J usage is TRBJ2-3; D uncertain. In germline, CDR1 is LGHNA, CDR2 YNFKEQ. The V end lost 4 bases, the J end lost 4 bases, and 6 bases lay between the germline ends. The CDR3 length is 12 residues. The CDR3 DNA reads as TGTGCCAGCAGCCTTAGTCCAGATACGCAGTATTTT. This gives the protein CASSLSPDTQYF.

The rearrangement joins TRBV7-8 to TRBJ1-1; tentative D call: TRBD1 (5 bases). The germline V gene encodes CDR1 SGHVS and CDR2 FQNEAQ. V was shortened by 5 bases and J by 1 base, with 14 bases between the two germline ends. The CDR3 is 15 amino acids. The CDR3: CASSMGGPKNTEAFF. CDR3 bases: TGTGCCAGCAGCATGGGGGGTCCGAAGAACACTGAAGCTTTCTTT.

The chain is built from TRBV27 and TRBJ2-1; unclear D gene. Germline loops: CDR1 MNHEY, CDR2 SMNVEV (reference sequence). Trimming took off 2 bases at V and 0 bases at J, with 8 bases between the two ends. This CDR3 has 15 amino acids. CDR3 sequence (DNA): TGTGCCAGCAGTTTAAGAACAAGCTCCTACAATGAGCAGTTCTTC. It yields the protein CASSLRTSSYNEQFF.

The chain combines TRBV7-7 with TRBJ2-5, with 8 bases that match TRBD2. Germline V gene data show CDR1 as SSHAT and CDR2 as FNYEAQ (reference sequence). Unmatched junction bases numbered 3, after V lost 11 bases and J lost 4 bases. The CDR3 spans 11 residues. This CDR3 reads CAARGGETQYF. The CDR3, as DNA: TGTGCCGCTCGGGGGGGAGAGACCCAGTACTTC.

This chain joins TRBV5-4 and TRBJ1-2; TRBD1 agrees at 7 bases. Trimming cost V 2 bases and J 3 bases; bases outside gene matches: 4. Germline lookup yields CDR1 SGHNT and CDR2 YYREEE (reference sequence). This CDR3 comprises 14 residues. The CDR3 spells CASSFGTEDYGYTF. Written as DNA, the CDR3 is TGTGCCAGCAGCTTCGGGACAGAAGACTATGGCTACACCTTC.

This clone was counted between two and nine times. The chain is built from TRBV18 and TRBJ2-3, with 10 bases fitting TRBD1. CDR1 and CDR2 from the germline V gene are KGHSH and LQKENI. This CDR3 is built from 16 residues. V was pared by 4 bases and J by 2 bases, with 6 bases of the junction left unmatched. The CDR3 region has the DNA TGTGCCAGCTCACTACACGGACAGGGGGTCACAGATACGCAGTATTTT. This encodes CASSLHGQGVTDTQYF.

The rearrangement joins TRBV14 to TRBJ1-6; D ambiguous. Trimming cost V 1 base and J 7 bases, with 8 bases left between them. CDR3 length equals 14 residues. Germline CDR1 is SGHDN and CDR2 is FVKESK. The CDR3: CASSQGFRNSPLHF. The CDR3 bases are TGTGCCAGCAGCCAAGGTTTCAGAAATTCACCCCTCCACTTT.